A single sample is the source of the 27 T cell receptor beta chains below, sequenced in a study of T-cell reconstitution after alpha-beta-depleted transplantation in children (dated by TCRdb to the mid-2010s). Libraries were prepared through PCR. This sample was sequenced with an Illumina HiSeq 2500. Molecular barcoding was employed in the preparation of TCR libraries, with unique molecular identifiers being used to normalize TCRbeta repertoire quantification. TCRdb ran its own pipeline on the public reads, namely fastp trimming at Q25 and MiXCR clone calling, and kept in-frame beta chains. Each CDR3 protein appears once, grouped with its most common genes and DNA. This sample holds around 600,000 distinct CDR3 sequences; about 11% were observed only once. Less than 5% of the sample is held by the ten biggest clonotypes. The sequencing here drew on PBMCs from the stem cell graft donor, taken from the stem cell graft. Receptors were obtained from a human donor who donated a stem cell graft to a child with acute myeloid leukemia.

The chain links TRBV4-3 to TRBJ2-7; TRBD2 might be the D (5 bases). This CDR3 region has 15 residues. The germline CDR1 and CDR2 sequences are LGHNA and YSLEER. Between the trimmed V and J ends, which lost 0 bases and 3 bases, there was a span of 12 bases. The chain's CDR3 is CASSQDWVASYEQYF. The CDR3 bases are TGCGCCAGCAGCCAAGATTGGGTAGCGAGCTACGAGCAGTACTTC.

There are a few counts of this clonotype. The CDR3 DNA sequence: TGTGCCAGCAGCTCCCCAGGGGGTCGGGGGCAGTTCTTC. It is translated as CASSSPGGRGQFF. This chain joins TRBV7-2 and TRBJ2-1, with 7 bases that match TRBD1. The CDR3 sequence is 13 residues long. V was pared by 4 bases and J by 12 bases, with 9 bases of the junction left unmatched. CDR1 is SGHTA, CDR2 FQGNSA, per germline.

This clonotype was found once. The V and J genes are TRBV7-2 and TRBJ2-7; 8 positions agree with TRBD2. CDR3 length: 17 amino acids. The trim removed 3 bases at V and 4 bases at J, leaving 14 bases unmatched. In germline, CDR1 is SGHTA, CDR2 FQGNSA. The CDR3 region has the DNA TGTGCCAGCAGCTTTGGGGGTATTGCTAGCGGGTGGTACGAGCAGTACTTC. Translating it yields CASSFGGIASGWYEQYF. The full variable domain, completed using reference TRBV7-2 and TRBJ2-7, is GAGVSQSPSNKVTEKGKDVELRCDPISGHTALYWYRQSLGQGLEFLIYFQGNSAPDKSGLPSDRFSAERTGGSVSTLTIQRTQQEDSAVYLCASSFGGIASGWYEQYFGPGTRLTVT.

The V and J genes are TRBV9 and TRBJ2-1; the D gene is possibly TRBD2 (12 bases). CDR3 length: 18 amino acids. Germline V gene lookup returns CDR1 SGDLS and CDR2 YYNGEE. V dropped 2 bases and J dropped 4 bases, with 22 bases sitting between them. The CDR3 protein is CASSVGLAGQGGYNEQFF. The CDR3 DNA sequence: TGTGCCAGCAGCGTCGGACTAGCGGGACAGGGGGGGTACAATGAGCAGTTCTTC.

The V call is TRBV20-1, the J call TRBJ2-1, with D maybe TRBD2 (5 bases). Germline CDR1 DFQATT, CDR2 SNEGSKA (reference sequence). The CDR3 loop spans 17 amino acids. In DNA, the CDR3 is TGCTGCTCTAGAGGTGCCGAACTAGGGAAAAACTACAATGAGCAGTTCTTC. Its translation: CCSRGAELGKNYNEQFF.

This clonotype appeared a few times. CDR3 region: CASSEFLGYLYNEQFF. The CDR3 nucleotides read TGTGCCAGCAGTGAATTTTTGGGGTACCTCTACAATGAGCAGTTCTTC. The chain combines TRBV25-1 with TRBJ2-1; D is undetermined. V lost 1 base, J lost 3 bases, and 13 bases lay in between. Germline V CDR1 and CDR2: MGHDK, SYGVNS. The CDR3 extends over 16 amino acids.

Note on this clonotype: Being one base from a much bigger clone, this may be a read error. V and J are TRBV29-1 and TRBJ2-6; perhaps D is TRBD1 or TRBD2 (6 bases each). The length of the CDR3 is 14 residues. Germline CDR1 reads SQVTM; CDR2 reads ANQGSEA. The CDR3 coding sequence is TGCAGCGTCTCAACAGGGACTGGGGCCAACGTCCTGAGTTTC. Protein sequence: CSVSTGTGANVLSF.

Details on this clonotype: The junction shows a germline mismatch at one end, possibly a read error. V gene TRBV7-8 combines with J gene TRBJ1-2; D gene ambiguous. This CDR3 has 15 amino acids. CDR1 is SGHVS, CDR2 FQNEAQ, per germline. CDR3 amino acids: CASSLAGMTSYGYTF. CDR3 bases: TGTGCCAGCAGCCTAGCCGGGATGACTTCCTATGGCTACACCTTC.

The chain couples TRBV20-1 to TRBJ2-3; D gene uncertain. The CDR3 runs to 13 residues. The germline V gene encodes CDR1 DFQATT and CDR2 SNEGSKA (reference sequence). Between the trimmed V and J ends, which lost 4 bases and 2 bases, there was a span of 10 bases. The CDR3 nucleotides read TGCAGTGCTACCCATTTGGACACAGATACGCAGTATTTT. Residues: CSATHLDTDTQYF.

This clonotype appeared many times. The rearrangement links TRBV7-2 to TRBJ2-7, with D tentatively TRBD2 (5 bases). CDR3 length: 12 amino acids. V gave up 1 base and J gave up 4 bases, with 5 bases separating them. CDR1 SGHTA and CDR2 FQGNSA come from the germline V gene. The CDR3 nucleotides read TGTGCCAGCAGCTTAGTAGCGTACGAGCAGTACTTC. Its translation is CASSLVAYEQYF.

V gene TRBV5-1 combines with J gene TRBJ2-5, with D perhaps assigned TRBD1 or TRBD2 (5 bases each). Trimming shortened V by 4 bases and J by 2 bases, and 18 bases separated the two germline ends. This CDR3 has 16 residues. The germline V gene encodes CDR1 SGHRS and CDR2 YFSETQ. CDR3 loop: CASSRGPRDPQETQYF. In nucleotides, the CDR3 is TGCGCCAGCAGCCGAGGGCCCCGGGACCCTCAAGAGACCCAGTACTTC. The full variable domain, completed using reference TRBV5-1 and TRBJ2-5, is KAGVTQTPRYLIKTRGQQVTLSCSPISGHRSVSWYQQTPGQGLQFLFEYFSETQRNKGNFPGRFSGRQFSNSRSEMNVSTLELGDSALYLCASSRGPRDPQETQYFGPGTRLLVL.

The V call is TRBV7-2, the J call TRBJ2-5; 7 bases are shared with TRBD1. The V gene end was trimmed by 6 bases and the J gene end by 4 bases; junction bases not matched to a gene: 8. The CDR3 sequence is 14 residues long. CDR1 and CDR2 from the germline V gene are SGHTA and FQGNSA. For the CDR3, the DNA is TGTGCCAGCAGTTTCCCGGGACAGTCAGAGACCCAGTACTTC. Its protein is CASSFPGQSETQYF.

This clonotype turned up a few times. The chain uses TRBV29-1 and TRBJ2-3, with D possibly being TRBD2 (6 bases). Germline V gene lookup returns CDR1 SQVTM and CDR2 ANQGSEA. V dropped 1 base and J dropped 1 base, with 15 bases sitting between them. The CDR3 extends over 16 amino acids. The DNA for the CDR3 is TGCAGCGTTGAAGGGGCGGAGTGGGGGGGCACAGATACGCAGTATTTT. Protein: CSVEGAEWGGTDTQYF.

Many counts were recorded for this clonotype. The chain recombines TRBV5-5 with TRBJ1-2; D call uncertain. This CDR3 has 15 residues. Trimming took off 0 bases at V and 1 base at J, with 10 bases between the two ends. CDR1 is SGHKS and CDR2 is YYEKEE in the germline V gene (reference sequence). The CDR3 is CASSLGSSVNYGYTF. The DNA for the CDR3 is TGTGCCAGCAGCTTGGGGTCGTCAGTTAACTATGGCTACACCTTC. The full variable domain, in which reference TRBV5-5 and TRBJ1-2 provide the parts outside the CDR3, is DAGVTQSPTHLIKTRGQQVTLRCSPISGHKSVSWYQQVLGQGPQFIFQYYEKEERGRGNFPDRFSARQFPNYSSELNVNALLLGDSALYLCASSLGSSVNYGYTFGSGTRLTVV.

The chain combines TRBV4-1 with TRBJ2-5, with TRBD2 as a possible D gene (6 bases). The germline V gene has CDR1 MGHRA and CDR2 YSYEKL. Trimming took off 3 bases at V and 1 base at J, with 15 bases between the two ends. CDR3 length: 16 residues. CDR3 protein: CASSQGGGLFQETQYF. The DNA for the CDR3 is TGCGCCAGCAGCCAGGGGGGAGGCCTCTTCCAAGAGACCCAGTACTTC.

This clonotype appeared a few times. The J gene is TRBJ2-1, the V gene TRBV10-3, with TRBD2 identical over 14 bases. V dropped 0 bases and J dropped 5; count of bases not matched to a gene: 0. CDR1 is ENHRY and CDR2 is SYGVKD in the germline V gene. The length of the CDR3 is 16 residues. CDR3 bases: TGTGCCATCAGTGAGTCGACTAGCGGGAGGGACAATGAGCAGTTCTTC. This sequence encodes CAISESTSGRDNEQFF.

In this sample, this clonotype turned up a few times. This chain links TRBV20-1 with TRBJ1-3; tentative D call: TRBD1 (5 bases). Germline V gene sequence: CDR1 DFQATT, CDR2 SNEGSKA (reference sequence). V lost 3 bases to trimming and J lost 4 bases, with 10 bases between them. The CDR3 length is 13 residues. The CDR3 region is CSASKGSGNTIYF. CDR3 sequence (DNA): TGCAGTGCTAGTAAGGGGTCGGGAAACACCATATATTTT.

In DNA form, the CDR3 reads TGTGCCAGCAGCCCCGCTTCCTCAGGGCCCCGCACAGATACGCAGTATTTT. It yields the protein CASSPASSGPRTDTQYF. This rearrangement joins TRBV7-9 to TRBJ2-3; a weak D match, TRBD1 (5 bases). The CDR3 has 17 amino acids. The germline V gene encodes CDR1 SEHNR and CDR2 FQNEAQ (reference sequence). Deletions cut 5 bases from V and 1 base from J, with 19 bases between.

In this sample, this clonotype turned up many times. The chain uses TRBV7-2 and TRBJ2-3; 9 nucleotides agree with TRBD2. There are 15 residues in the CDR3. After removal of 2 bases from V and 4 bases from J, the junction contained 4 bases not matched to a gene. CDR1 is SGHTA, CDR2 FQGNSA, per germline. CDR3 sequence reads: CASSLMAGGADTQYF. Here the CDR3 DNA reads TGTGCCAGCAGCTTAATGGCGGGAGGGGCAGATACGCAGTATTTT.

The CDR3 protein is CASSPPGTGDFNTEAFF. The DNA for the CDR3 is TGTGCCAGCAGCCCCCCGGGGACAGGGGACTTCAACACTGAAGCTTTCTTT. V and J are TRBV7-9 and TRBJ1-1; 10 positions agree with TRBD1. Looked up from germline, CDR1 is SEHNR and CDR2 is FQNEAQ (reference sequence). V gave up 5 bases and J gave up 2 bases; unmatched junction bases: 11. The CDR3 length is 17 residues.

The V and J genes are TRBV12-3 or TRBV12-4 and TRBJ2-1, with TRBD2 identical over 7 bases. This CDR3 comprises 13 residues. V trimming: 11 bases; J trimming: 4 bases; junction bases outside the gene matches: 8. The CDR3 DNA is TGTGCCTCCCGAGCTAGCGGTTACAATGAGCAGTTCTTC. Translated, it gives CASRASGYNEQFF.

The chain couples TRBV18 to TRBJ2-5; D perhaps matches TRBD1 (7 bases). This CDR3 region has 14 residues. The V end lost 3 bases, the J end lost 5 bases, and 13 bases lay between the germline ends. Germline V lookup: CDR1 KGHSH, CDR2 LQKENI. CDR3 in DNA: TGTGCCAGCTCACCGGAGGGGGCCCGGGAGACCCAGTACTTC. Protein product: CASSPEGARETQYF.

This clonotype was detected a few times. The V and J genes are TRBV5-1 and TRBJ2-3, with 8 bases aligning to TRBD2. CDR1 SGHRS and CDR2 YFSETQ come from the germline V gene. The length of the CDR3 is 14 residues. J lost 1 base, V lost 5 bases, and 3 bases had no gene match. The CDR3 nucleotides read TGCGCCAGCAGTCAACTAGCGGGCACAGATACGCAGTATTTT. This codes for CASSQLAGTDTQYF.

This clonotype came up a few times. Lacking the conserved final phenylalanine or tryptophan, this CDR3 likely reflects a read error. This chain connects TRBV18 to TRBJ2-6, with unresolved D. V lost 4 bases to trimming and J lost 2 bases, with 3 bases between them. In germline, CDR1 is KGHSH, CDR2 LQKENI. The CDR3 length is 13 residues. The CDR3 region is CASSRAGANVLTL. The CDR3 DNA reads as TGTGCCAGCTCACGGGCTGGGGCCAACGTCCTGACTCTC.

This chain connects TRBV15 to TRBJ2-2; tentatively, D is TRBD2 (5 bases). This CDR3 region has 14 residues. Germline assignment: CDR1 LNHNV and CDR2 YYDKDF (reference sequence). The V gene lost 2 bases and the J gene lost 6 bases, with 10 bases spanning the gap. CDR3 in DNA: TGTGCCACCAGCAGACTGGGAGAGCCCGGGGAGCTGTTTTTT. This encodes CATSRLGEPGELFF. Complete variable domain (other parts from reference TRBV15 and TRBJ2-2): DAMVIQNPRYQVTQFGKPVTLSCSQTLNHNVMYWYQQKSSQAPKLLFHYYDKDFNNEADTPDNFQSRRPNTSFCFLDIRSPGLGDTAMYLCATSRLGEPGELFFGEGSRLTVL.

This clonotype was observed a few times. The chain couples TRBV2 to TRBJ2-1; 8 positions agree with TRBD2. The CDR3 consists of 14 residues. The ends lost 8 bases at V and 5 bases at J; junction bases unmatched: 8. Germline-derived CDR1 and CDR2 are SNHLY and FYNNEI. CDR3 sequence (DNA): TGTGCCAGCCTCTGGACTAGCAGAGACAATGAGCAGTTCTTC. It specifies CASLWTSRDNEQFF.

The rearrangement links TRBV29-1 to TRBJ1-1; 9 bases align to TRBD1. This CDR3 comprises 13 residues. V trimming: 5 bases; J trimming: 5 bases; junction bases outside the gene matches: 6. Per germline, CDR1 SQVTM and CDR2 ANQGSEA. This CDR3 is CSVRQGEWTEAFF. The DNA for the CDR3 is TGCAGCGTTCGACAGGGGGAATGGACTGAAGCTTTCTTT. The entire variable domain, with the rest obtained from reference TRBV29-1 and TRBJ1-1, is as follows: SAVISQKPSRDICQRGTSLTIQCQVDSQVTMMFWYRQQPGQSLTLIATANQGSEATYESGFVIDKFPISRPNLTFSTLTVSNMSPEDSSIYLCSVRQGEWTEAFFGQGTRLTVV.